This T cell receptor (beta chain) was captured by sequencing in a study of T cell repertoires in cytomegalovirus infection. For the study at large: Public TCR beta signatures marked donors with CMV infection and the matching HLA. Findings and caveats of the study: CMV carriers having the relevant HLA were flagged by cumulative public TCR beta family frequency.

CDR1 is MGHRA and CDR2 is YSYEKL in the germline V gene. Trimming left V 0 bases short and J 1 base short, with 21 bases between. The CDR3 has 19 amino acids. Each CDR3 protein gets one entry after TCRdb re-called the reads with MiXCR. The table lists 80,000 to 130,000 distinct CDR3 sequences, around a quarter of them singletons. Comments on this clonotype: The antigen is undetermined.

This clonotype was obtained from a human donor in good health (CMV status not recorded). Some clones in this sample may be carry-over from other donors' samples. Material for sequencing was CD8+ T cells from PBMCs. The chain combines TRBV4-1 with TRBJ1-1; D remains ambiguous. For the CDR3, the DNA is TGCGCCAGCAGCCAAGAAGAAGGTTCCTTCGAGGTAGCGAACACTGAAGCTTTCTTT. It translates to CASSQEEGSFEVANTEAFF.